This T cell receptor beta chain was obtained from a study of shared clonotypes between healthy human individuals (dated by TCRdb to the early 2020s). Context from the whole study: A few men and a couple of women, aged 18 to 49 years, made up the cohort. For each donor, CD4 naive and CD4 memory were each given three plates, CD8 naive was given two plates, and CD8 memory was given one plate. To estimate repertoire size and how much clonotypes are shared between individuals, the study performed deep sequencing of blood TCR repertoires from about 5 healthy adults. Libraries were prepared and TCR repertoires were sequenced by different laboratories using diverse techniques, in order to increase sequencing depth and limit assay-specific biases. Per donor, leukapheresis produced somewhere between about 0.85 and 10 billion PBMCs.

The paper's findings and limits, for the study overall: Naive subsets generally had larger estimated clonotype richness than memory subsets did. Based on pairwise subsampling, the degree of clonotype sharing among donors was expected to be affected by sequencing depth. Across several donors, around 5% of naive CD4, approximately 3.5% of naive CD8, 2.3% of memory CD4, and approximately 0.4% of memory CD8 clonotypes were shared. Sampling was restricted to blood, and TCR repertoires in tissues likely differ from the TCR repertoires found in blood. Rarefaction of sorted-subset datasets indicated incomplete sequencing despite the large sequencing depth. Compared with non-shared clonotypes, clonotypes shared by all four sorted-subset donors had higher generation probabilities. The small number of donors limited the genetic and exposure-history diversity represented.

With respect to this clone: It lacks a known antigen. The input lacks base qualities; no much larger clone sits a single base away.

Healthy HIV-negative adults with no recently reported acute infections or vaccinations were included as donors. Only Caucasian adults living in Nashville, Tennessee, USA were represented among the donors. CD4+ T cells were enriched through magnetic negative selection, after which naive cells were positively selected on CD45RA and the remaining negative fraction served as the memory subset. Blood was collected by leukapheresis, and PBMCs were isolated by Ficoll-Histopaque density gradient centrifugation and then cryopreserved in liquid nitrogen vapor phase. Analytical flow cytometry was used to check the purity and quantity of each magnetically sorted T cell population. Genomic DNA was isolated from each sorted fraction and quantified by UV absorbance on a Nanodrop 2000c. TCR CDR3 regions were amplified from genomic DNA by multiplex PCR using the deep immunoSEQ assay. Extracted genomic DNA from each cell subset was distributed evenly across all wells of several immunoSEQ 96-well plates, and each plate was treated as a replicate. Each replicate PCR for sorted subsets received around 0.2 ug genomic DNA, equal to around 32,000 T cell genomes. The purified libraries were quantified using a Qubit 3.0 fluorometer, sized with a Bioanalyzer 2100, and then quantified again using the KAPA Library Quantification kit. Every immunoSEQ 96-well plate was sequenced on a separate single-read 150-cycle Illumina NextSeq 550 flow cell. Concerning the study's data processing: Because the immunoSEQ output held only junctional sequences and lacked quality scores, the filtering could not match the filtering applied to full-length reads. To assign V/J genes and CDR3, sequences were annotated against IMGT germline references using PyIR, a Python wrapper for IgBLAST v1.9. Any read was removed if the V/J assignment was weak (E-value above 1e-6), the CDR3 was missing, or the read contained stop codons, out-of-frame junctions, or ambiguous translated residues. V3J clonotypes were defined by identical inferred V gene, J gene, and CDR3 amino acid sequence. The percentage overlap between two repertoires was calculated by dividing the number of shared unique clonotypes by the size of the smaller repertoire. Three approaches were used to assess repertoire richness: RTK rarefaction, the Chao1 estimator, and Recon v2.1 estimates of unobserved clonotypes. For all TCRbeta clonotypes obtained by the gDNA method from a few donors, generation probabilities were computed with OLGA. TCRdb took this table from immuneACCESS and kept in-frame rearrangements with V and J called. Such tables lack part of the clones; where checked against another copy, unresolved V genes explain under half of the gap, and the rest is unexplained. V, J and clone size were drawn from that table, and D and trimming were deduced from the DNA. Within this sample are over a million clones, with roughly 96% of them counted one time only. Over 1% of the sample lies in the top ten.

The TCR comes from a man between 25 and 39 years old in good health. Material for sequencing was naive CD4+ T cells sorted from blood. According to the study, the label for this sample's cell subset or site signals: CD45RA+ positively selected.

The CDR3 reads CASSLVGITVATNEKLFF. The nucleotide sequence reads TGCGCCAGCAGCTTGGTCGGGATCACCGTTGCAACTAATGAAAAACTGTTTTTT. The V and J genes are TRBV5-1 and TRBJ1-4; confidence is insufficient to name the D gene. Taken from the germline V gene, the CDR1 and CDR2 loops are SGHRS and YFSETQ. The trim is 0 bases for V and 0 bases for J, with a gap of 15 bases between the germline ends. Measured from the cysteine to the phenylalanine, the CDR3 is 18 residues long. Only the CDR3 part of the read is kept: 54 bases, read in frame from the first base.